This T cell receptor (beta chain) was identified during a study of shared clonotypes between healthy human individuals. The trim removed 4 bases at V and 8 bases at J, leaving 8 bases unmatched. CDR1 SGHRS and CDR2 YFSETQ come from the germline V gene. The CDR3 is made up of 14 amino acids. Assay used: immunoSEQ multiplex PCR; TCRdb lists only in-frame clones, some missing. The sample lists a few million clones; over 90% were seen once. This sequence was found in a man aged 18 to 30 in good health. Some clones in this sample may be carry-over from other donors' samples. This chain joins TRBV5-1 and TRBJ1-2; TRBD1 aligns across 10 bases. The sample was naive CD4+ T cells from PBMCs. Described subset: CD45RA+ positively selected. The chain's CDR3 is CASSGDRGQGGYTF. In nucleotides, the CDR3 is TGCGCCAGCAGCGGGGACAGGGGCCAGGGAGGCTACACCTTC.